This T cell receptor beta chain emerged from a study of blood T cell repertoires in COVID-19. Study-level information: PBMCs, B-cell-depleted T cells, or T cells provided the cDNA or gDNA that made up the material.

Authors' data handling: Scientists estimated how many nucleated cells there were by amplifying reference gene primers. Method: immunoSEQ multiplex PCR; TCRdb's copy keeps in-frame clones and lacks some. V, J and clone size reflect that table, while D and trimming were determined from the DNA. The sample lists about 260,000 clones, 86% occurring once. The length of the CDR3 is 15 residues. The germline CDR1 and CDR2 sequences are SGHNT and YENEEA. Losses at the gene ends were 5 bases for V and 1 base for J; bases not matched to a gene: 5. This clone was counted between two and nine times. This sequence originates from a woman aged 50 to 60 who had recovered from COVID-19. Input material: PBMCs or T cells enriched from blood (not recorded which). This chain uses TRBV11-3 with TRBJ2-1; TRBD1 matches 7 bases. The CDR3 spells CASSGRDSSYNEQFF. CDR3 sequence (DNA): TGTGCCAGCAGCGGCCGGGACAGTTCCTACAATGAGCAGTTCTTC.